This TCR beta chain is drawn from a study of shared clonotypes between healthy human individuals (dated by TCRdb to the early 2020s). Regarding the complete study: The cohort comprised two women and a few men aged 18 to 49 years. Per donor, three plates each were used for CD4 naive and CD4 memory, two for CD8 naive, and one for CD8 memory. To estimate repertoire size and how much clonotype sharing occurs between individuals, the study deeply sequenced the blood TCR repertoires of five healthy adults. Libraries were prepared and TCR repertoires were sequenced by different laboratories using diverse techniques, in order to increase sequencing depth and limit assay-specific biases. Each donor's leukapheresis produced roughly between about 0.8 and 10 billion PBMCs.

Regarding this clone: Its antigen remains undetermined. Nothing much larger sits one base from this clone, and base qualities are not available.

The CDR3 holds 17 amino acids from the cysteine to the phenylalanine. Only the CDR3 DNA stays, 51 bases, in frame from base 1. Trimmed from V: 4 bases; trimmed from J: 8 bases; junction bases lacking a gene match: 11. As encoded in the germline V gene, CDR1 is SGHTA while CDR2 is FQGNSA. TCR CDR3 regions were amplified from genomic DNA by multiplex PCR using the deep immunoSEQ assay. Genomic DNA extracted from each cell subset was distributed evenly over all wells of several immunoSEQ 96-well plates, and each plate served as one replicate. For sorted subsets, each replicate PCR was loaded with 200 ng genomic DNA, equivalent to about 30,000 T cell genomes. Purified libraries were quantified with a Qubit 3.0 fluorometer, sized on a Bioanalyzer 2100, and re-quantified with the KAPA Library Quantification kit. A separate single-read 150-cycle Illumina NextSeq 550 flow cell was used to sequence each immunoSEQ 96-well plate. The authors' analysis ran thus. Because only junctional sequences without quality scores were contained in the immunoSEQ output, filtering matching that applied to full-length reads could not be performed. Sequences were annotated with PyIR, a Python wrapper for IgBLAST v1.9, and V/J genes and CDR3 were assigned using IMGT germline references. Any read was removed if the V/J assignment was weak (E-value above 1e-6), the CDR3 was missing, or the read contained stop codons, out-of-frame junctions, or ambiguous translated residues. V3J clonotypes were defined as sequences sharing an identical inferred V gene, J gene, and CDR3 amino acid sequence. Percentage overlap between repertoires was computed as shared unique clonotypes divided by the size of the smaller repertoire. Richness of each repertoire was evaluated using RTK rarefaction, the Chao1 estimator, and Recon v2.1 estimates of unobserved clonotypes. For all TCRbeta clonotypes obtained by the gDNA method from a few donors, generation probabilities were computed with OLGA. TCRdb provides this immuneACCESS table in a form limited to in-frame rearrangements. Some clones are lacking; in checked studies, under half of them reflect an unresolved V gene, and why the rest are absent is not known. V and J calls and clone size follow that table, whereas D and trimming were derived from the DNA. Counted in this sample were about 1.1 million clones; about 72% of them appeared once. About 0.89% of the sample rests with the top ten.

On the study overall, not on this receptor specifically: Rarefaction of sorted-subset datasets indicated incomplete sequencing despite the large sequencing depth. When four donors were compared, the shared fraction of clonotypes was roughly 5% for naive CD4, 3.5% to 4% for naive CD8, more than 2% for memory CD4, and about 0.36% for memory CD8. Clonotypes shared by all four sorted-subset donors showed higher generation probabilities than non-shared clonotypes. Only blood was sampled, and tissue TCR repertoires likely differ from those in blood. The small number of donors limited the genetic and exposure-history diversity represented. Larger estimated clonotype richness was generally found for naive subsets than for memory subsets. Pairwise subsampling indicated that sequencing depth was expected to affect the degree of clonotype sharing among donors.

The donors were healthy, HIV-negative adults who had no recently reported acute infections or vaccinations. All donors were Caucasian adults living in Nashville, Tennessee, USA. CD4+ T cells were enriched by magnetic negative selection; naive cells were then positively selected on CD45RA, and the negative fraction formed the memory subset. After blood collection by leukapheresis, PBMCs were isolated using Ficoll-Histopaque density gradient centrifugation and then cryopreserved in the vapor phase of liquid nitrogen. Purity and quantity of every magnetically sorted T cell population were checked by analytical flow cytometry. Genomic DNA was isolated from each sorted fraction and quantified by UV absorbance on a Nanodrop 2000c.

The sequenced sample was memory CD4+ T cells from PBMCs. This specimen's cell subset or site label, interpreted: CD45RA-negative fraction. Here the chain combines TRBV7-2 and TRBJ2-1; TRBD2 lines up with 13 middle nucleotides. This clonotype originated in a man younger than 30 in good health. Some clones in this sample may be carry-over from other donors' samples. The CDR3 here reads CASSSPTSGRPWDEQFF. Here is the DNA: TGTGCCAGCAGCTCACCGACTAGCGGGAGGCCCTGGGATGAGCAGTTCTTC.